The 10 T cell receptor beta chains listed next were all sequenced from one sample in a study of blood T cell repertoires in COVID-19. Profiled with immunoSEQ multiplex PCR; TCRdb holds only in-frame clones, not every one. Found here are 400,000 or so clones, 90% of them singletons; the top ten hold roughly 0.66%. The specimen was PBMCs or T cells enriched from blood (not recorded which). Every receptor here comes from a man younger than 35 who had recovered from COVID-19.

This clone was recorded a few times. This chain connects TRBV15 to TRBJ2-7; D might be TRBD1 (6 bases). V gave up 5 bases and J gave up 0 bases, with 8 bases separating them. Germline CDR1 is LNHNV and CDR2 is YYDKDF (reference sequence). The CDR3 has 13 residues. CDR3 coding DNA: TGTGCCACCAGCGGACAGCTCTCCTACGAGCAGTACTTC. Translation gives CATSGQLSYEQYF.

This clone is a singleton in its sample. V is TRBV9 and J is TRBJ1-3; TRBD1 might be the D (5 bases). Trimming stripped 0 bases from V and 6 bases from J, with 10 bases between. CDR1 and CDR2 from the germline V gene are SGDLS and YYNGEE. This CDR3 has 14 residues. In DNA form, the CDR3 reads TGTGCCAGCAGCGTAGAGGCGGGGGTAAACACCATATATTTT. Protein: CASSVEAGVNTIYF.

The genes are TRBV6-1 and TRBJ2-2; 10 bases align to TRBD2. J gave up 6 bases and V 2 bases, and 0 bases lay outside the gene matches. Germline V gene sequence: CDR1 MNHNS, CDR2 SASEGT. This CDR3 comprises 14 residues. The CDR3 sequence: CASSELAGAGELFF. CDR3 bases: TGTGCCAGCAGTGAACTAGCGGGAGCCGGGGAGCTGTTTTTT.

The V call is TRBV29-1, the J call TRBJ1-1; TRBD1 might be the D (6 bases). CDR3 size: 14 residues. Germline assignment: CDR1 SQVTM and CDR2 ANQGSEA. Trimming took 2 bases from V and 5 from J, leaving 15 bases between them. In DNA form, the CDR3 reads TGCAGCGTTGAATCACAGGGAAGGAATACTGAAGCTTTCTTT. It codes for CSVESQGRNTEAFF.

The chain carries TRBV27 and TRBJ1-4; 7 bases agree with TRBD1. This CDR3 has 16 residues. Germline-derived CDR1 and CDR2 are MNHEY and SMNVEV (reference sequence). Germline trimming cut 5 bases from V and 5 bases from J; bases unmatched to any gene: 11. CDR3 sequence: CASSPARGTVNEKLFF. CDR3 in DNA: TGTGCCAGCAGTCCCGCTCGCGGGACAGTCAATGAAAAACTGTTTTTT.

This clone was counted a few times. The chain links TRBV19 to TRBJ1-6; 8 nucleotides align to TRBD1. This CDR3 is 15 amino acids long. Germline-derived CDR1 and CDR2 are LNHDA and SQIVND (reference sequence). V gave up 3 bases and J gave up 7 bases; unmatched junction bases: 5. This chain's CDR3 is CASSIYWTGNSPLHF. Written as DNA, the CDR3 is TGTGCCAGTAGTATCTACTGGACAGGGAATTCACCCCTCCACTTT.

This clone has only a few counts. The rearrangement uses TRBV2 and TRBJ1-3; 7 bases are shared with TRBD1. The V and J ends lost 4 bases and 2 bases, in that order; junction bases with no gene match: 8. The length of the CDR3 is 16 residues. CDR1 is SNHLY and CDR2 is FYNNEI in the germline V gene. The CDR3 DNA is TGTGCCAGCAGTGTTACGACAGGGAAGGCTGGAAACACCATATATTTT. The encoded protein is CASSVTTGKAGNTIYF.

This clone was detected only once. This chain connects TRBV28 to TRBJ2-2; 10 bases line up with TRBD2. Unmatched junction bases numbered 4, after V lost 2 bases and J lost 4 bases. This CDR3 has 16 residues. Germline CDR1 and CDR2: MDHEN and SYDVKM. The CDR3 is CASSLGLAGATGELFF. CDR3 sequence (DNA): TGTGCCAGCAGTTTAGGGCTAGCGGGGGCCACCGGGGAGCTGTTTTTT.

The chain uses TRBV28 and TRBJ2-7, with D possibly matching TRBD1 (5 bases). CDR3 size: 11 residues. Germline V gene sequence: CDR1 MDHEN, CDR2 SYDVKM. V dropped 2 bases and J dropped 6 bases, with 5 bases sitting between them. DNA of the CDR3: TGTGCCAGCAGTTTACAGGGCGAGCAGTACTTC. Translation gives CASSLQGEQYF.

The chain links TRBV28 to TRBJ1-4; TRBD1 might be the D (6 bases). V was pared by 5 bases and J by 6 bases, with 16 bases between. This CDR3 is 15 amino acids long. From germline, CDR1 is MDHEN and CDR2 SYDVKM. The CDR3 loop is CASSPYRDLDEKLFF. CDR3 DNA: TGTGCCAGCAGTCCCTACAGGGATCTGGATGAAAAACTGTTTTTT. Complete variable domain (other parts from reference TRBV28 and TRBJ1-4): DVKVTQSSRYLVKRTGEKVFLECVQDMDHENMFWYRQDPGLGLRLIYFSYDVKMKEKGDIPEGYSVSREKKERFSLILESASTNQTSMYLCASSPYRDLDEKLFFGSGTQLSVL.